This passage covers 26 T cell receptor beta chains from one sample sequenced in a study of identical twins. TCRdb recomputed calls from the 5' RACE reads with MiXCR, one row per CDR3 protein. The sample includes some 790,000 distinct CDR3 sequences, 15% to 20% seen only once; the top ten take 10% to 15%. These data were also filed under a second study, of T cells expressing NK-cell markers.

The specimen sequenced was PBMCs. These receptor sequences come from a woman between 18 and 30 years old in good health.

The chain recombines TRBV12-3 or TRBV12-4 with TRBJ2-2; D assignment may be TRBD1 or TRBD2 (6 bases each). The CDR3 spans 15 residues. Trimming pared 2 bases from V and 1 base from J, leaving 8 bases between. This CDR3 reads CASSLKGGNTGELFF. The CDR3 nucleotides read TGTGCCAGCAGTTTAAAGGGGGGGAACACCGGGGAGCTGTTTTTT.

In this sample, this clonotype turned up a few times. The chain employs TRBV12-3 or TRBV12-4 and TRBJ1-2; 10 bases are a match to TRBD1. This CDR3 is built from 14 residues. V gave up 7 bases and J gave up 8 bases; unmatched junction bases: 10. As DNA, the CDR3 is TGTGCCAGCACCCCGCACCGGGACAGGGGAGGCTACACCTTC. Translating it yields CASTPHRDRGGYTF.

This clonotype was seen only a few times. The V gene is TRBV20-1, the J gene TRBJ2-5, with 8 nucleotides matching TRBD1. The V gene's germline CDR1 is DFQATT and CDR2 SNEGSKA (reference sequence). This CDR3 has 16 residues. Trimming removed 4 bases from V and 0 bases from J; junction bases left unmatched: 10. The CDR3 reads CSAKGDRRAYQETQYF. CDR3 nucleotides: TGCAGTGCTAAAGGGGACAGGCGAGCGTACCAAGAGACCCAGTACTTC.

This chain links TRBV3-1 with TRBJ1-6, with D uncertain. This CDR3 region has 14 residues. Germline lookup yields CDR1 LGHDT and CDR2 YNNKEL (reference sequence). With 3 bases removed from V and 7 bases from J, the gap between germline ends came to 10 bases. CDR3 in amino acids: CASSHEGNNSPLHF. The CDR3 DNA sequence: TGTGCCAGCAGCCACGAGGGAAACAATTCACCCCTCCACTTT.

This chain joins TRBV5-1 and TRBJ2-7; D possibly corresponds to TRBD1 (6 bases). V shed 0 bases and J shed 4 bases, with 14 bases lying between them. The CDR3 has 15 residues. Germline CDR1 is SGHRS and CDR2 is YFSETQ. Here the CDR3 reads CASSLGPGQLYEQYF. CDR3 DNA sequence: TGCGCCAGCAGCTTGGGCCCCGGACAGTTGTACGAGCAGTACTTC.

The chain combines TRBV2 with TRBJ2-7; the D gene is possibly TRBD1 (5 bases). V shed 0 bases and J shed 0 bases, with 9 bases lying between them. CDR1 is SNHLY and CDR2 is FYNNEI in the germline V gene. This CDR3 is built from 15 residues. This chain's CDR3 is CASSEAQGSSYEQYF. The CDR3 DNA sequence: TGTGCCAGCAGTGAAGCGCAGGGCAGCTCCTACGAGCAGTACTTC.

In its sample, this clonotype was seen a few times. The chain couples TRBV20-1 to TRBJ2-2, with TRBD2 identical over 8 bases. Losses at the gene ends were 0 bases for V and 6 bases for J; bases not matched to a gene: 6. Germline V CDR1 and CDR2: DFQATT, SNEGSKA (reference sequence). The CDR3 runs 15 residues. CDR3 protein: CSARDGSGKPGELFF. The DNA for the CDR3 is TGCAGTGCTAGAGATGGTAGCGGGAAACCCGGGGAGCTGTTTTTT.

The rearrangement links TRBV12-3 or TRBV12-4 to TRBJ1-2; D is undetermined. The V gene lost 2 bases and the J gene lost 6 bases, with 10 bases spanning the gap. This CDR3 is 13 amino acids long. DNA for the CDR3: TGTGCCAGCAGTTTAAACCCGGGGAATGGCTACACCTTC. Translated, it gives CASSLNPGNGYTF.

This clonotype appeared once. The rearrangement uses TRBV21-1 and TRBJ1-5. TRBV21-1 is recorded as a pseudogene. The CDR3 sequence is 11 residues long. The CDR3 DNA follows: TGTGCCAGCACCACTAATCAGCCCCAGCATTTT. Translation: CASTTNQPQHF.

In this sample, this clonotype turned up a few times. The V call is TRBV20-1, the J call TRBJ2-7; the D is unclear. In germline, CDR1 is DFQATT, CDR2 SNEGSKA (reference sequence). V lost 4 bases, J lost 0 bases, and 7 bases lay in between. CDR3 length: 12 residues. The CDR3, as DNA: TGCAGTGCTACCCCCAGCTCCTACGAGCAGTACTTC. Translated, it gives CSATPSSYEQYF.

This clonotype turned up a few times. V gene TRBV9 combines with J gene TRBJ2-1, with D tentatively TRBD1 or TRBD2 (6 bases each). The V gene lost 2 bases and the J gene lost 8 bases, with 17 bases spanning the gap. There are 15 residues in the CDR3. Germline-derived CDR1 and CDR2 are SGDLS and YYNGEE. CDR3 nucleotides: TGTGCCAGCAGCGTTCGTTCTTTGGGGGGCGATGAGCAGTTCTTC. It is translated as CASSVRSLGGDEQFF.

CDR3 sequence (DNA): TGTGCCAGCAGCTTGGTGGGGACCCTGGTCCTGACTTTC. Protein: CASSLVGTLVLTF. The chain employs TRBV5-5 and TRBJ2-6, with D perhaps TRBD1 or TRBD2 (5 bases each). V lost 0 bases and J lost 13, with 11 bases in between. CDR1 and CDR2 from the germline V gene are SGHKS and YYEKEE (reference sequence). CDR3 size: 13 residues. The full variable domain, its missing parts supplied by reference TRBV5-5 and TRBJ2-6, is DAGVTQSPTHLIKTRGQQVTLRCSPISGHKSVSWYQQVLGQGPQFIFQYYEKEERGRGNFPDRFSARQFPNYSSELNVNALLLGDSALYLCASSLVGTLVLTFGAGSRLTVL.

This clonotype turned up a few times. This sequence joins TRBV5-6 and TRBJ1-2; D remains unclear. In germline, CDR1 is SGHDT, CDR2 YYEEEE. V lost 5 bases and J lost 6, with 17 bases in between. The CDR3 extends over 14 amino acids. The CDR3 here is CASRDGTLGDGYTF. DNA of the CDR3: TGTGCCAGCAGAGATGGCACCCTCGGGGATGGCTACACCTTC.

This chain's CDR3 is CSASPPPGFTEAFF. The CDR3 DNA reads TGCAGTGCTAGTCCCCCGCCCGGGTTCACTGAAGCTTTCTTT. This chain joins TRBV20-1 and TRBJ1-1; no reliable D call. CDR3 length: 14 amino acids. CDR1 DFQATT and CDR2 SNEGSKA come from the germline V gene (reference sequence). V was clipped by 3 bases and J by 4 bases, with 15 bases between them.

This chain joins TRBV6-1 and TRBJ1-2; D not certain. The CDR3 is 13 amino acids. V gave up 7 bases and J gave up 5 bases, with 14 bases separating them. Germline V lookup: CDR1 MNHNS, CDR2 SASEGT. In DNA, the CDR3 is TGTGCCAGCAAGGAGAGAACCGCGTATGGCTACACCTTC. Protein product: CASKERTAYGYTF.

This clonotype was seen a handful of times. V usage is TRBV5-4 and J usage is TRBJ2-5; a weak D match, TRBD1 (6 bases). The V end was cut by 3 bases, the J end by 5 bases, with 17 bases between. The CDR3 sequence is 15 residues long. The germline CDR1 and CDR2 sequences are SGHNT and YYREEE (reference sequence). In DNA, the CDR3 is TGTGCCAGCAGCTCCGAGGGGACACCTCAGGAGACCCAGTACTTC. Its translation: CASSSEGTPQETQYF. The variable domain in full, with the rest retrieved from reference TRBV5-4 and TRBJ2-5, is ETGVTQSPTHLIKTRGQQVTLRCSSQSGHNTVSWYQQALGQGPQFIFQYYREEENGRGNFPPRFSGLQFPNYSSELNVNALELDDSALYLCASSSEGTPQETQYFGPGTRLLVL.

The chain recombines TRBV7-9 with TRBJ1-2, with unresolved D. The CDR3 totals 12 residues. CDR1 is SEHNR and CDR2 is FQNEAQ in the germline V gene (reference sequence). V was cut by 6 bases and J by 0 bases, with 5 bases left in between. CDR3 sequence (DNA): TGTGCCAGCAGTAAAGCTAACTATGGCTACACCTTC. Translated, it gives CASSKANYGYTF.

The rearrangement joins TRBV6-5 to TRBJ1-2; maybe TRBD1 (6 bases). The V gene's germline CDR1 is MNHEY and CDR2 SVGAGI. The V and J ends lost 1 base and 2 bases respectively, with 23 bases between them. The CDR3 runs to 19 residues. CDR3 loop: CASSYWDGTRDGANYGYTF. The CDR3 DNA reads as TGTGCCAGCAGTTACTGGGACGGGACAAGGGATGGAGCCAACTATGGCTACACCTTC.

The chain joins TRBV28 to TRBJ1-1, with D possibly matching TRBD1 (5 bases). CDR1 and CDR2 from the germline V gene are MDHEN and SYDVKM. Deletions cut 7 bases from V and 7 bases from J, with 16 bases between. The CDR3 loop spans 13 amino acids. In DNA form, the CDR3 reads TGTGCCAGCAAGATGAGACAGTATCGTGAAGCTTTCTTT. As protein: CASKMRQYREAFF.

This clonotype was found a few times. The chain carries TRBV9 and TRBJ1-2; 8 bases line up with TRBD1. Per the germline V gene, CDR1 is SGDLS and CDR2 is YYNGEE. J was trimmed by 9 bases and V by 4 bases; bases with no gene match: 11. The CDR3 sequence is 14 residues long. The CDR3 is CASSSRGRVGCYTF. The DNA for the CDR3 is TGTGCCAGCAGCTCCAGGGGGCGCGTTGGTTGCTACACCTTC.

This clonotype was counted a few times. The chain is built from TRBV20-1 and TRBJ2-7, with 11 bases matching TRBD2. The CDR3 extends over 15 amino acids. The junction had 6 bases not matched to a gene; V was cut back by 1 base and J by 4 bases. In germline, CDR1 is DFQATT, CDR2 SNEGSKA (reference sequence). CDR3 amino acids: CSARVTLAGAYEQYF. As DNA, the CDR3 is TGCAGTGCTAGAGTGACACTAGCGGGGGCGTACGAGCAGTACTTC.

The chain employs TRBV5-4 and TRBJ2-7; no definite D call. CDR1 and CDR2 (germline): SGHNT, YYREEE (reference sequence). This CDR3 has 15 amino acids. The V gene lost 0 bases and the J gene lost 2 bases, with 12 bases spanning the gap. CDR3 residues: CASSLASRPTYEQYF. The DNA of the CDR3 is TGTGCCAGCAGCTTGGCCTCGAGACCGACCTACGAGCAGTACTTC. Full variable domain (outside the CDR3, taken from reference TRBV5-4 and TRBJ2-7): ETGVTQSPTHLIKTRGQQVTLRCSSQSGHNTVSWYQQALGQGPQFIFQYYREEENGRGNFPPRFSGLQFPNYSSELNVNALELDDSALYLCASSLASRPTYEQYFGPGTRLTVT.

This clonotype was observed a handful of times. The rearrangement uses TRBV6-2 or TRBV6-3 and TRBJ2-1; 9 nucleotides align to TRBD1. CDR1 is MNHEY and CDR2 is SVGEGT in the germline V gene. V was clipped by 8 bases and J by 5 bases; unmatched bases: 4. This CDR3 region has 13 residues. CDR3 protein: CASLGTGNNEQFF. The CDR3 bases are TGTGCCAGCTTGGGGACAGGGAACAATGAGCAGTTCTTC.

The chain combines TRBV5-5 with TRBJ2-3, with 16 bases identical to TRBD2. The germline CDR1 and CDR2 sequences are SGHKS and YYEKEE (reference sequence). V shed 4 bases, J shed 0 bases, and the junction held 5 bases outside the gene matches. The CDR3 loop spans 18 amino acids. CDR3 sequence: CASSGGLAGGTSTDTQYF. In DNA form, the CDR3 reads TGTGCCAGCAGCGGGGGACTAGCGGGGGGGACTAGCACAGATACGCAGTATTTT.

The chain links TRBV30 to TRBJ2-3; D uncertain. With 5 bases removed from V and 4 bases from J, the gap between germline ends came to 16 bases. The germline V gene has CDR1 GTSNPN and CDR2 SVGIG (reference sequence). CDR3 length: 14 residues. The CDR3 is CAWATGDDPDTQYF. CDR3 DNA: TGTGCCTGGGCCACCGGAGACGACCCAGATACGCAGTATTTT.

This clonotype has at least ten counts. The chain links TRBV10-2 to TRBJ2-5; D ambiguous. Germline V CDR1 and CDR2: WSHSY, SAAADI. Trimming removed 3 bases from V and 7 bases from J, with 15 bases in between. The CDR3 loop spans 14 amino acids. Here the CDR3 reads CASSDPAVPGTQYF. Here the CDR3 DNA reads TGCGCCAGCAGTGACCCTGCAGTGCCGGGGACCCAGTACTTC.